The clone carrying this TCR beta chain was detected only a few times. Its antigen is undetermined. These data originate in a study of cytotoxic CD8 clonotypes in ibrutinib-treated CLL. Across the whole study: Samples averaged approximately 260,000 productive templates and tens of thousands of productive rearrangements. Study-wide results and caveats: Shared public clonotypes were rare, and on treatment they either got smaller or stayed the same. Higher clonality was seen at ibrutinib response and a return toward baseline at progression.

Germline values: CDR1 SGHNT, CDR2 YENEEA. The CDR3 spans 15 residues. The V gene end was trimmed by 4 bases and the J gene end by 7 bases; junction bases not matched to a gene: 8. The method was immunoSEQ multiplex PCR; TCRdb's version includes in-frame clones alone and lacks a portion of them. The sample records about 49,000 clones, 53% being singletons. The source of this sequence is a human donor with chronic lymphocytic leukemia. Sequencing used PBMCs, obtained after 12 months of ibrutinib treatment. The chain has TRBV11-3 and TRBJ2-1, with 9 nucleotides matching TRBD2. The CDR3 loop reads CASSSFSGRSNEQFF. CDR3 nucleotide sequence: TGTGCCAGCAGCTCGTTTAGCGGGAGATCGAATGAGCAGTTCTTC.